Listed below are T cell receptor beta chains from one sample, sequenced in a study of identical twins. TCRdb reprocessed the 5' RACE reads with MiXCR, giving one entry per CDR3 protein. Here the sample spans about 810,000 distinct CDR3 sequences, about 12% being singletons. These same records also appear under a second study, on yellow fever vaccine responses in identical twins.

The specimen was PBMCs. The receptor source for this set is a woman aged 18-35 years in good health. Each CDR3 is given with its conserved first and last residue. The D gene is left open where the match is weak. A row's size may be missing; if present it is once, few, many or a size class.

.	.	TRBV21-1	TRBJ2-3	CASSKEEDPGGADTQYF	TGTGCCAGCAGCAAAGAAGAGGACCCCGGGGGGGCAGATACGCAGTATTTT
many	.	TRBV12-3/TRBV12-4	TRBJ2-7	CASSRQYNSYEQYF	TGTGCCAGCAGTAGACAGTACAACTCCTACGAGCAGTACTTC
.	TRBD1	TRBV6-4	TRBJ2-5	CASSRGKLVPRDRGRGYQETQYF	TGTGCCAGCAGTCGTGGAAAGTTAGTCCCCCGGGACAGGGGACGAGGGTACCAAGAGACCCAGTACTTC
few	.	TRBV20-1	TRBJ1-5	CSAIIGGTYSNQPQHF	TGCAGTGCTATCATCGGAGGAACTTATAGCAATCAGCCCCAGCATTTT
many	TRBD1	TRBV4-2	TRBJ1-2	CASFSKGTEHNYGYTF	TGTGCCAGCTTCTCAAAGGGGACAGAGCATAACTATGGCTACACCTTC
.	TRBD1	TRBV2	TRBJ1-6	CASRVRTGVGNSPLHF	TGTGCCAGCCGGGTCCGGACAGGGGTAGGTAATTCACCCCTCCACTTT
few	.	TRBV6-1	TRBJ1-1	CASSEPPGRLTNTEAFF	TGTGCCAGCAGTGAACCCCCGGGGCGCCTTACGAACACTGAAGCTTTCTTT
few	.	TRBV28	TRBJ2-1	CASSLFRGQFYNEQFF	TGTGCCAGCAGTTTGTTCCGGGGACAATTCTACAATGAGCAGTTCTTC
few	TRBD1	TRBV11-1	TRBJ2-6	CASSLRSSAGTVYSGANVLTF	TGTGCCAGCAGCCTTCGGTCTAGTGCCGGGACAGTGTACTCTGGGGCCAACGTCCTGACTTTC
.	TRBD2	TRBV20-1	TRBJ2-2	CSATGTSTGELFF	TGCAGTGCAACCGGGACTAGCACCGGGGAGCTGTTTTTT
few	.	TRBV15	TRBJ1-4	CATSRDGMRESEKLFF	TGTGCCACCAGCAGGGACGGTATGAGGGAGAGTGAAAAACTGTTTTTT
few	.	TRBV4-1	TRBJ2-5	CASSQAGTSVAETQYF	TGCGCCAGCAGCCAAGCTGGGACTTCAGTTGCAGAGACCCAGTACTTC
.	.	TRBV10-3	TRBJ2-1	CAIRGGSSYNEQFF	TGTGCCATCAGGGGCGGAAGCTCCTACAATGAGCAGTTCTTC
once	TRBD1	TRBV7-9	TRBJ2-2	CASSLQGYGELFF	TGTGCCAGCAGCCTACAGGGGTACGGGGAGCTGTTTTTT
.	TRBD1	TRBV28	TRBJ2-7	CASTLRQGAYEQYF	TGTGCCAGCACTTTACGACAGGGGGCCTACGAGCAGTACTTC
many	.	TRBV2	TRBJ1-6	CASSEWGEAALHF	TGTGCCAGCAGTGAATGGGGGGAGGCGGCCCTCCACTTT
.	.	TRBV6-1	TRBJ2-3	CASSDRYLDTQYF	TGTGCCAGCAGTGACAGGTACCTGGATACGCAGTATTTT
.	TRBD2	TRBV11-3	TRBJ2-1	CASSLAGGRWNEQFF	TGTGCCAGCAGCTTGGCGGGGGGGCGGTGGAATGAGCAGTTCTTC
few	.	TRBV28	TRBJ1-6	CASMPAQNNSPLHF	TGTGCCAGCATGCCCGCACAAAATAATTCACCCCTCCACTTT
many	.	TRBV6-1	TRBJ1-5	CASSEARHFAKDQPQHF	TGTGCCAGCAGTGAGGCCCGCCATTTTGCGAAGGATCAGCCCCAGCATTTT
few	TRBD2	TRBV6-1	TRBJ2-3	CASSGLALSTDTQYF	TGTGCCAGCTCTGGACTAGCGCTTAGTACAGATACGCAGTATTTT
many	TRBD2	TRBV20-1	TRBJ2-1	CSARDISGRLDEQFF	TGCAGTGCTAGAGATATTAGCGGGAGATTGGATGAGCAGTTCTTC
.	.	TRBV4-1	TRBJ2-3	CASSQGLREGLGYF	TGCGCCAGCAGCCAAGGGCTCCGCGAGGGATTAGGGTATTTT
few	TRBD2	TRBV11-2	TRBJ2-7	CASSLWTSGSKAGTSYEQYF	TGTGCCAGCAGCCTCTGGACTAGCGGGAGTAAAGCGGGCACTTCTTACGAGCAGTACTTC
few	.	TRBV7-9	TRBJ1-1	CASSIYTGHEAFF	TGTGCCAGCAGCATCTACACTGGGCACGAAGCTTTCTTT
.	.	TRBV12-3/TRBV12-4	TRBJ2-1	CASSRRRSPYNEQFF	TGTGCCAGCAGCCGACGGCGGTCTCCCTACAATGAGCAGTTCTTC
.	.	TRBV2	TRBJ2-5	CASSEAISLGKETQYF	TGTGCCAGCAGTGAAGCGATTAGCTTAGGGAAAGAGACCCAGTACTTC
few	TRBD1	TRBV5-1	TRBJ2-7	CASSFARQGYEQYF	TGCGCCAGCAGCTTCGCGCGACAGGGCTACGAGCAGTACTTC
many	.	TRBV14	TRBJ2-2	CASSQSSVSGELFF	TGTGCCAGCAGCCAATCGTCGGTTTCCGGGGAGCTGTTTTTT
.	TRBD1	TRBV24-1	TRBJ2-1	CATRAGQGFDEQFF	TGTGCCACCCGAGCGGGACAGGGGTTCGATGAGCAGTTCTTC
.	TRBD1	TRBV15	TRBJ2-1	CATSGVGQVHSYNEQFF	TGTGCCACCAGCGGAGTGGGACAGGTCCACTCCTACAATGAGCAGTTCTTC
many	.	TRBV12-3/TRBV12-4	TRBJ2-5	CASSYAGDTQVRETQYF	TGTGCCAGCAGTTACGCCGGGGACACCCAAGTCCGGGAGACCCAGTACTTC
once	.	TRBV19	TRBJ1-1	CASTQGLTNTEAFF	TGTGCCAGTACTCAAGGACTCACGAACACTGAAGCTTTCTTT
many	.	TRBV10-3	TRBJ2-3	CAISEGLDTQYF	TGTGCCATCAGTGAGGGCTTAGATACGCAGTATTTT
.	.	TRBV2	TRBJ2-7	CASSAWGTDGSGYEQYF	TGTGCCAGCAGTGCATGGGGGACGGACGGTTCGGGTTACGAGCAGTACTTC
.	.	TRBV6-1	TRBJ2-5	CASIGKLQETQYF	TGTGCCAGCATAGGAAAACTCCAAGAGACCCAGTACTTC
few	.	TRBV12-3/TRBV12-4	TRBJ1-1	CASRKGNTEAFF	TGTGCCAGCAGGAAGGGGAACACTGAAGCTTTCTTT
.	TRBD2	TRBV9	TRBJ2-5	CASSVSGGAAETQYF	TGTGCCAGCAGCGTTAGCGGGGGGGCCGCAGAGACCCAGTACTTC
few	.	TRBV28	TRBJ1-3	CASSLLKGNGNTIYF	TGTGCCAGCAGTTTGCTTAAGGGGAATGGAAACACCATATATTTT
few	TRBD1	TRBV4-1	TRBJ2-2	CASSHGTGFGGGELFF	TGCGCCAGCAGCCACGGGACAGGGTTTGGTGGCGGGGAGCTGTTTTTT
.	TRBD1	TRBV10-3	TRBJ2-1	CAISETGAYSYNEQFF	TGTGCCATCAGTGAGACAGGGGCGTACTCCTACAATGAGCAGTTCTTC
few	.	TRBV6-5	TRBJ1-1	CASSYSAQGDTEAFF	TGTGCCAGCAGTTACTCGGCACAGGGTGACACTGAAGCTTTCTTT
few	TRBD2	TRBV5-1	TRBJ2-7	CASRPGGAAYEQYF	TGCGCCAGCAGACCGGGGGGGGCAGCCTACGAGCAGTACTTC
many	TRBD1	TRBV5-1	TRBJ2-5	CASSPDRGEETQYF	TGCGCCAGCAGCCCGGACAGGGGGGAGGAGACCCAGTACTTC
few	.	TRBV7-2	TRBJ2-7	CASSFPIGQGSYEQYF	TGTGCCAGCAGCTTCCCAATTGGTCAGGGTTCCTACGAGCAGTACTTC
many	TRBD1	TRBV10-3	TRBJ1-4	CAISESWTGGEKLFF	TGTGCCATCAGTGAGTCCTGGACAGGGGGTGAAAAACTGTTTTTT
many	.	TRBV28	TRBJ1-5	CASSLVSQPQHF	TGTGCCAGCAGTTTAGTCTCTCAGCCCCAGCATTTT
few	.	TRBV12-3/TRBV12-4	TRBJ2-6	CASSPDRSAGANVLTF	TGTGCCAGCAGTCCCGATCGGAGCGCTGGGGCCAACGTCCTGACTTTC
.	.	TRBV5-1	TRBJ1-4	CASSIGGDNEKLFF	TGCGCCAGCAGCATAGGGGGGGATAATGAAAAACTGTTTTTT
few	.	TRBV7-9	TRBJ2-2	CASSFPGPPGGELFF	TGTGCCAGCAGCTTCCCCGGCCCCCCCGGCGGGGAGCTGTTTTTT
few	.	TRBV27	TRBJ1-1	CASSSARRFEAFF	TGTGCCAGCAGTTCCGCCCGCAGATTTGAAGCTTTCTTT
few	.	TRBV7-9	TRBJ2-5	CASSLSGYRIQETQYF	TGTGCCAGCAGCTTAAGCGGTTACAGGATCCAAGAGACCCAGTACTTC
.	.	TRBV7-9	TRBJ1-1	CASSGRTAAVNAEAFF	TGTGCCAGCAGCGGAAGGACAGCGGCCGTGAACGCTGAAGCTTTCTTT
many	.	TRBV12-3/TRBV12-4	TRBJ2-3	CASSYPGPRGDTQYF	TGTGCCAGCAGTTACCCCGGACCCCGGGGAGATACGCAGTATTTT
few	.	TRBV12-3/TRBV12-4	TRBJ2-1	CASSLAGGEEFF	TGTGCCAGCAGTTTAGCGGGGGGAGAGGAGTTCTTC
.	.	TRBV7-2	TRBJ2-5	CASSHPLGGRRSF	TGTGCCAGCAGCCATCCTCTCGGGGGAAGACGATCGTTC
many	.	TRBV10-2	TRBJ2-1	CASSESPTQTTNNEQFF	TGCGCCAGCAGTGAGTCGCCGACTCAAACGACTAACAATGAGCAGTTCTTC